The rows below give T cell receptor beta chains drawn from one sample of a study of blood T cell repertoires in COVID-19. Sequenced by immunoSEQ multiplex PCR; TCRdb stores in-frame clones only, minus some. Here the sample spans 450,000 or so clones, roughly 90% being singletons. Specimen: peripheral blood. These TCRs come from a man between 18 and 35 years old with COVID-19, enrolled during active disease. Both conserved end residues are part of each CDR3. Each record gives: J gene, D gene, clone size, V gene, CDR3 protein, CDR3 DNA. D genes are given only for firm matches. Size is stated for part of the rows, as once, few or many counts, or as a class when the clone is expanded.

>TRBJ1-4|NA|NA|TRBV7-9
CASSLGAANEKLFF
TGTGCCAGCAGCCTGGGGGCAGCTAATGAAAAACTGTTTTTT
>TRBJ2-7|TRBD1|NA|TRBV2
CASSGQGLDEQYF
TGTGCCAGCAGCGGACAGGGTTTAGACGAGCAGTACTTC
>TRBJ1-5|TRBD1|NA|TRBV19
CASRLTGAQGQPQHF
TGTGCCAGTAGGTTGACAGGGGCGCAGGGTCAGCCCCAGCATTTT
>TRBJ1-4|TRBD1|NA|TRBV19
CARSRDRTREKLFF
TGTGCCAGATCCCGGGACAGGACAAGGGAAAAACTGTTTTTT
>TRBJ2-5|NA|NA|TRBV6-6
CASSYEGRGRETQYF
TGTGCCAGCAGTTACGAGGGCCGAGGACGGGAGACCCAGTACTTC
>TRBJ2-1|NA|NA|TRBV7-9
CASSLVGRGNEQFF
TGTGCCAGCAGCTTAGTGGGGAGAGGAAATGAGCAGTTCTTC
>TRBJ2-5|TRBD1|NA|TRBV27
CASGTGADRWETQYF
TGTGCCAGCGGGACAGGCGCCGATAGATGGGAGACCCAGTACTTC
>TRBJ1-1|NA|NA|TRBV25-1
CASSGSSAGVVTEAFF
TGTGCCAGCAGTGGCTCATCGGCAGGGGTTGTGACTGAAGCTTTCTTT
>TRBJ2-3|NA|NA|TRBV5-4
CASSRSGTDTQYF
TGTGCCAGCAGCCGGAGCGGCACAGATACGCAGTATTTT
>TRBJ2-5|TRBD2|NA|TRBV5-4
CASSLGVAGGYQETQYF
TGTGCCAGCAGCTTGGGAGTGGCGGGGGGGTACCAAGAGACCCAGTACTTC
>TRBJ2-5|TRBD2|once|TRBV11-2
CASSASGLAGGGETQYF
TGTGCCAGCAGCGCATCGGGACTAGCGGGGGGTGGAGAGACCCAGTACTTC
>TRBJ2-7|TRBD2|NA|TRBV27
CASSSGLVVGAYEQYF
TGTGCCAGCAGTTCGGGACTAGTGGTGGGCGCCTACGAGCAGTACTTC
>TRBJ2-3|TRBD2|once|TRBV5-4
CASSPASTSGPDTQYF
TGTGCCAGCAGCCCGGCAAGTACTAGCGGCCCAGATACGCAGTATTTT
>TRBJ2-3|TRBD2|NA|TRBV5-4
CASSPSQGLAGDTQYF
TGTGCCAGCAGCCCGTCCCAGGGACTAGCGGGAGATACGCAGTATTTT
>TRBJ2-4|NA|NA|TRBV10-3
CAISGVGGNIQYF
TGTGCCATCAGTGGTGTTGGGGGGAACATTCAGTACTTC
>TRBJ1-6|NA|NA|TRBV6-6
CASSRLGGNSPLHF
TGTGCCAGCAGCCGACTGGGGGGTAATTCACCCCTCCACTTT
>TRBJ1-1|NA|NA|TRBV4-1
CASSQDFKSNTEAFF
TGCGCCAGCAGCCAAGATTTCAAATCGAACACTGAAGCTTTCTTT
>TRBJ2-7|NA|NA|TRBV3-1/TRBV3-2
CASSQEGLNTYEQYF
TGTGCCAGCAGCCAAGAGGGCCTTAATACCTACGAGCAGTACTTC
>TRBJ2-5|TRBD2|NA|TRBV24-1
CATSDPGTSGSGETQYF
TGTGCCACCAGTGACCCCGGGACTAGCGGGAGTGGGGAGACCCAGTACTTC
>TRBJ2-7|TRBD2|NA|TRBV7-9
CASSRTSGDYEQYF
TGTGCCAGCAGCAGGACTAGCGGGGACTACGAGCAGTACTTC
>TRBJ2-3|TRBD2|NA|TRBV9
CASSAGTTYYTDTQYF
TGTGCCAGCAGCGCTGGGACTACCTACTACACAGATACGCAGTATTTT
>TRBJ2-7|NA|NA|TRBV27
CASSYGGEQYF
TGTGCCAGCAGTTACGGGGGTGAGCAGTACTTC
>TRBJ2-5|NA|NA|TRBV18
CASSPSGNQETQYF
TGTGCCAGCTCACCAAGCGGAAACCAAGAGACCCAGTACTTC